This is a list of T cell receptor beta chains from one sample in a study of T cell responses to AZD1222 COVID-19 vaccine. The data were produced by immunoSEQ multiplex PCR, yet TCRdb's version contains in-frame clones alone and is incomplete. This table holds a few hundred thousand clones, about 92% found once. The material was peripheral blood, obtained on day 0 of AZD1222 vaccination. The receptors here all came from an adult in good health. Both conserved end residues are trimmed from each CDR3.

J gene	V gene	CDR3 protein
TRBJ2-7	TRBV4-3	ASSQDRFSHEQY
TRBJ1-6	TRBV6-6	ASRRDRNSPLH
TRBJ2-5	TRBV28	ASTGGGKETQY
TRBJ2-1	TRBV7-9	ASSPTSGSYNEQF
TRBJ2-1	TRBV7-2	ASSPSGAYNEQF
TRBJ2-5	TRBV5-5	ASSLRTGETQY
TRBJ2-2	TRBV5-1	ASRGTSNTGELF
TRBJ2-5	TRBV14	ASSPLGGAGTQY
TRBJ1-4	TRBV30	ARNELTGVEKLF
TRBJ1-1	TRBV27	ASSQLGVGGEAF
TRBJ2-5	TRBV10-3	AISDSSGGVRETQY
TRBJ2-3	TRBV4-3	ASSQDLAGGTDTQY
TRBJ2-1	TRBV10-1	ASGDLSDYNEQF
TRBJ2-5	TRBV3-1/TRBV3-2	ASSQVTGGQKETQY
TRBJ2-7	TRBV14	ASSQAGTLPYEQY
TRBJ2-7	TRBV6-5	ASSYTRNRAHEQY
TRBJ1-3	TRBV11-2	ASSYPGQGRPSGNTIY
TRBJ2-1	TRBV4-2	ASSQEAGTGDNEQF
TRBJ2-5	TRBV7-2	ASSLGARETQY
TRBJ1-2	TRBV2	ASSLKGGTEYGYT
TRBJ2-1	TRBV7-8	ASSRHGRDEQF
TRBJ1-1	TRBV5-1	ASSTGYTEAF
TRBJ2-3	TRBV9	ASSLGQGVARDTQY
TRBJ2-7	TRBV11-1	ASSSQGAAGEQY
TRBJ1-6	TRBV28	ASLSGTGLSSPLH
TRBJ2-7	TRBV28	ASKAGTGGYEQY
TRBJ2-3	TRBV6-4	ASSDSGGSTDTQY
TRBJ2-7	TRBV30	AWSDSLIVYEQY
TRBJ2-7	TRBV11-2	ASSTPTGYEQY
TRBJ1-2	TRBV28	ASTLTGRNLPNYGYT
TRBJ1-3	TRBV18	ASSAGNTIY
TRBJ2-3	TRBV5-4	ASSPVQGDTDTQY
TRBJ1-1	TRBV27	ASQRGGPGTLGMVTEAF
TRBJ2-7	TRBV7-3	ASSLGPQPGQDEQY
TRBJ2-7	TRBV3-1/TRBV3-2	ASSHRDRGYEQY
TRBJ2-7	TRBV12-3/TRBV12-4	ASSFRPYEQY
TRBJ2-5	TRBV12-3/TRBV12-4	ASSLLRETQY
TRBJ1-2	TRBV28	ASSLGQNYGYT